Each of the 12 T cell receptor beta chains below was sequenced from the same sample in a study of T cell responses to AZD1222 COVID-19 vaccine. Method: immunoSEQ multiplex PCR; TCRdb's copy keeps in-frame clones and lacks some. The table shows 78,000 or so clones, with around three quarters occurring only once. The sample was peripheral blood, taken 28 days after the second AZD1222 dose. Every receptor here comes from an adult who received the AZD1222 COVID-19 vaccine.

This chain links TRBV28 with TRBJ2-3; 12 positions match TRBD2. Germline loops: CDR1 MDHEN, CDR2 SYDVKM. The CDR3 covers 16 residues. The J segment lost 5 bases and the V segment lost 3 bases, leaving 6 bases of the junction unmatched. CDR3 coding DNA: TGTGCCAGCAGTTTTATACTAGCGGGGGGTAAAGATACGCAGTATTTT. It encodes CASSFILAGGKDTQYF.

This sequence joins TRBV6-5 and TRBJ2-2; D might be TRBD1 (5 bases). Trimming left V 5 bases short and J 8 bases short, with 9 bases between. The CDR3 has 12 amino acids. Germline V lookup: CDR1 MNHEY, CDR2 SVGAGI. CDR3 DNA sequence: TGTGCCAGCAGTCTAGGGGTAGGGGAGCTGTTTTTT. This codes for CASSLGVGELFF.

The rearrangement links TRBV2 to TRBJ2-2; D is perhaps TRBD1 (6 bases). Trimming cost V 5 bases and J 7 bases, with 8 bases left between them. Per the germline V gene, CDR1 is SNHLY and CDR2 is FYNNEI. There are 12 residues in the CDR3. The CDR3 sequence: CASSPGVGELFF. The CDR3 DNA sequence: TGTGCCAGCAGTCCAGGGGTCGGGGAGCTGTTTTTT. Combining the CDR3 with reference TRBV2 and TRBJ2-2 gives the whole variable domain EPEVTQTPSHQVTQMGQEVILRCVPISNHLYFYWYRQILGQKVEFLVSFYNNEISEKSEIFDDQFSVERPDGSNFTLKIRSTKLEDSAMYFCASSPGVGELFFGEGSRLTVL.

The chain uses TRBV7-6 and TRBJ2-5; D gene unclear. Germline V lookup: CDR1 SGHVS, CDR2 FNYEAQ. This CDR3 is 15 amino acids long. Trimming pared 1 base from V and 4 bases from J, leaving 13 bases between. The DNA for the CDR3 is TGTGCCAGCAGCTTAGTTCGTCCAGAAGTAGAGACCCAGTACTTC. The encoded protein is CASSLVRPEVETQYF.

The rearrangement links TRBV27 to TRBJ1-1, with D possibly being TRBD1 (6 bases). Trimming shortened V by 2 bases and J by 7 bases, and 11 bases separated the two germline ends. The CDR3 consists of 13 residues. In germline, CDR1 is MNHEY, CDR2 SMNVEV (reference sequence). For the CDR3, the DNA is TGTGCCAGCAGTTTAAGAGGGACAAATGAAGCTTTCTTT. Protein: CASSLRGTNEAFF.

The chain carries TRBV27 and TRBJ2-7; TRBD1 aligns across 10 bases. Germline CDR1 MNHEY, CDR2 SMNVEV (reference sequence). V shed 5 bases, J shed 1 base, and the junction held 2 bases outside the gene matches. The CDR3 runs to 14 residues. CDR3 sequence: CASSKGQGSYEQYF. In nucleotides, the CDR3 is TGTGCCAGCAGTAAGGGACAGGGGTCCTACGAGCAGTACTTC.

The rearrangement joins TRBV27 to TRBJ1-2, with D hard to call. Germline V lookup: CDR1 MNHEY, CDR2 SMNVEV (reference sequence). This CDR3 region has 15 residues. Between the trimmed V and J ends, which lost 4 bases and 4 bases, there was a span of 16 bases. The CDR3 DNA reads TGTGCCAGCAGTTCTTCCTCCGCGACGGGCTATGGCTACACCTTC. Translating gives CASSSSSATGYGYTF.

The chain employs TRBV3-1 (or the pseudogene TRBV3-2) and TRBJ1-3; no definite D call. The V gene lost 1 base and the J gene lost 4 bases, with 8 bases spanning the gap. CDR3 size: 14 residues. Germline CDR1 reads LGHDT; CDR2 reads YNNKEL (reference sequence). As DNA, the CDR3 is TGTGCCAGCAGCCAAGTAACAGCGGGAAACACCATATATTTT. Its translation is CASSQVTAGNTIYF.

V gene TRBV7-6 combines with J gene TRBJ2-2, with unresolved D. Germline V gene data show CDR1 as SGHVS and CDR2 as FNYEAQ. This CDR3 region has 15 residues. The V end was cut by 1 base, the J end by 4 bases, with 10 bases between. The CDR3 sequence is CASSLGLVSTGELFF. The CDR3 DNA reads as TGTGCCAGCAGCTTAGGCTTGGTGTCCACCGGGGAGCTGTTTTTT.

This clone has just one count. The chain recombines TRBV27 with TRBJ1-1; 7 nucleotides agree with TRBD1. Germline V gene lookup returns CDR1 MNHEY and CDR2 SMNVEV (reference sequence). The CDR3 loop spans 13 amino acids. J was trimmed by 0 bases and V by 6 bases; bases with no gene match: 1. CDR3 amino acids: CASRGQMNTEAFF. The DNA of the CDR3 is TGTGCCAGCAGGGGACAGATGAACACTGAAGCTTTCTTT.

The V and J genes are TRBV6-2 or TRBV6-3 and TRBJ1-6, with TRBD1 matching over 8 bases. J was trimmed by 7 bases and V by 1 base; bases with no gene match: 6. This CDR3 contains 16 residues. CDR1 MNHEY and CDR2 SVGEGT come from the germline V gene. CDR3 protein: CASSYYPDRENSPLHF. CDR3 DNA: TGTGCCAGCAGTTACTACCCGGACAGGGAAAATTCACCCCTCCACTTT.

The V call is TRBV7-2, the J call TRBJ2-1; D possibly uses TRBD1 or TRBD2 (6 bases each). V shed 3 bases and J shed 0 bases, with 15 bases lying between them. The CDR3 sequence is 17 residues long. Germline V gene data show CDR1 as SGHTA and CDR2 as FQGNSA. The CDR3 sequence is CASSFLYGGRSYNEQFF. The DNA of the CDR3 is TGTGCCAGCAGCTTTCTCTATGGGGGGCGCTCCTACAATGAGCAGTTCTTC.